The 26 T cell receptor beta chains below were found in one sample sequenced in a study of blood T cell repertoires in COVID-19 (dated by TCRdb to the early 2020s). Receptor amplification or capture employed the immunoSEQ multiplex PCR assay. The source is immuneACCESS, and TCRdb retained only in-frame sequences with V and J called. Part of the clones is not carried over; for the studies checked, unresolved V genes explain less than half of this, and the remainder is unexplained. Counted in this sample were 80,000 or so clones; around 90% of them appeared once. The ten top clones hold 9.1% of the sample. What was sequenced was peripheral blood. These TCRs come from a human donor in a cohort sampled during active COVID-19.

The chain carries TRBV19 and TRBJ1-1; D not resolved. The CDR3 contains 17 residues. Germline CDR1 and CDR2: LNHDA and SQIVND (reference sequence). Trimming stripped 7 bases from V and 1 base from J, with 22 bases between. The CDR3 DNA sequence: TGTGCCAGTATCGCGGTAGCACGGCGGTCATCGAACACTGAAGCTTTCTTT. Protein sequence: CASIAVARRSSNTEAFF.

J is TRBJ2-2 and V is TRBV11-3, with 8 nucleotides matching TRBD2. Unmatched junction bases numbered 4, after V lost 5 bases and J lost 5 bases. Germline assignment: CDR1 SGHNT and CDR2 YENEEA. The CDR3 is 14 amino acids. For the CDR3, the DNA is TGTGCCAGCAGCCCCGGACTAGCTACCGGGGAGCTGTTTTTT. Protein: CASSPGLATGELFF.

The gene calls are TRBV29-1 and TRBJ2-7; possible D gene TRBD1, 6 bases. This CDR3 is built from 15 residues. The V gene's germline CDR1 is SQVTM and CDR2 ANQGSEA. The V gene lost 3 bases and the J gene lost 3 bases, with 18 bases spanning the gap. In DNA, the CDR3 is TGCAGCGTTGAGTTAGGGGGTGTTTGGAACTACGAGCAGTACTTC. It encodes CSVELGGVWNYEQYF.

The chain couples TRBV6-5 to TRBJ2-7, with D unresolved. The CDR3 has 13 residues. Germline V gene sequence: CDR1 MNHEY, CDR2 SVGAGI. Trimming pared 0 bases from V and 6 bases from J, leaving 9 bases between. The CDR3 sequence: CASSYSSSGEQYF. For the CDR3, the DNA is TGTGCCAGCAGTTACTCGAGTTCGGGCGAGCAGTACTTC.

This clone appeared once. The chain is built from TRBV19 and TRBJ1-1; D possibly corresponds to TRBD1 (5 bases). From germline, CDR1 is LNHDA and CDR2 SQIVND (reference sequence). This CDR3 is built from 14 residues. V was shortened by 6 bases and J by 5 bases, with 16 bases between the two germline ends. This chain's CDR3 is CASRFAGLTTEAFF. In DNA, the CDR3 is TGTGCCAGTAGGTTTGCAGGGTTGACAACTGAAGCTTTCTTT.

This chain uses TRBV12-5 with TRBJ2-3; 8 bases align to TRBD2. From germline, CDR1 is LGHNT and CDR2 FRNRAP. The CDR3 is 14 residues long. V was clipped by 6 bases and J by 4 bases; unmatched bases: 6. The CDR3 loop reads CASGREGGADTQYF. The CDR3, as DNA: TGTGCTAGTGGCCGGGAGGGCGGCGCAGATACGCAGTATTTT.

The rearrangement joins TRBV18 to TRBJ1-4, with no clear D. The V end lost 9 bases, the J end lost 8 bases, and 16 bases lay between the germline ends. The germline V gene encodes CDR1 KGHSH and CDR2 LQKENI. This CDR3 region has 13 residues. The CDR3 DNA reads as TGTGCCAGACCACACGGGGAATTAGAAAAACTGTTTTTT. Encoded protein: CARPHGELEKLFF.

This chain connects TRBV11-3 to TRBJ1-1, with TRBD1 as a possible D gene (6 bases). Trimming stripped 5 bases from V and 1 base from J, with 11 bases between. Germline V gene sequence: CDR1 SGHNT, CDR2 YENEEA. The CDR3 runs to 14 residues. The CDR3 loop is CASSVTGTNTEAFF. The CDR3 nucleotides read TGTGCCAGCAGCGTCACAGGGACGAACACTGAAGCTTTCTTT. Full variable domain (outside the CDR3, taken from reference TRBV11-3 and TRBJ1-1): EAGVVQSPRYKIIEKKQPVAFWCNPISGHNTLYWYLQNLGQGPELLIRYENEEAVDDSQLPKDRFSAERLKGVDSTLKIQPAELGDSAVYLCASSVTGTNTEAFFGQGTRLTVV.

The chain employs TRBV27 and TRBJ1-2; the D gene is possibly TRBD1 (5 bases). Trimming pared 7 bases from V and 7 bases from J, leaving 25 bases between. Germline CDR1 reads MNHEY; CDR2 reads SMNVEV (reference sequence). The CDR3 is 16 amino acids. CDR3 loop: CASNLRGDVGISGYTF. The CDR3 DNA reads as TGTGCCAGCAATCTACGGGGGGACGTGGGGATTTCTGGCTACACCTTC.

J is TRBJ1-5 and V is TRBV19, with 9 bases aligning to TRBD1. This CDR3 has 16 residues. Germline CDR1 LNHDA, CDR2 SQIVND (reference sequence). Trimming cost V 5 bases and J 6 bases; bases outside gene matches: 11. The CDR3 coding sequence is TGTGCCAGTAGTGCCCACCGGGACAGGGTGGTTCAGCCCCAGCATTTT. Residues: CASSAHRDRVVQPQHF.

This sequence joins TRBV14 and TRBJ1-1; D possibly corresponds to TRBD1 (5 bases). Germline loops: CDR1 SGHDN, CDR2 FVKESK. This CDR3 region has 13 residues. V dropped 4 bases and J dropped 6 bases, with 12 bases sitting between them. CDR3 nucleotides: TGTGCCAGCAGCCGCGGGGCAAGACCTGAAGCTTTCTTT. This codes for CASSRGARPEAFF. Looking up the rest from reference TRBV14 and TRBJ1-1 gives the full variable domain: EAGVTQFPSHSVIEKGQTVTLRCDPISGHDNLYWYRRVMGKEIKFLLHFVKESKQDESGMPNNRFLAERTGGTYSTLKVQPAELEDSGVYFCASSRGARPEAFFGQGTRLTVV.

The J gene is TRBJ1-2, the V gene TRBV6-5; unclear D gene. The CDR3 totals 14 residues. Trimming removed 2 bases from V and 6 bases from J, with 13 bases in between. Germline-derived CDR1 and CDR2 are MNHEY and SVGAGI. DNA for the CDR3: TGTGCCAGCAGTTACCTCTACGGGAAGGATGGCTACACCTTC. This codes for CASSYLYGKDGYTF.

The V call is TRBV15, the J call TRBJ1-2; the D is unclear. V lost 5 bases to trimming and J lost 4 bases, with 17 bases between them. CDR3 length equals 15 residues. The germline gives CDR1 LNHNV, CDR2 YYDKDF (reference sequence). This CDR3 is CATSDSRAGSYGYTF. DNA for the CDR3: TGTGCCACCAGCGATTCGAGGGCTGGTAGCTATGGCTACACCTTC.

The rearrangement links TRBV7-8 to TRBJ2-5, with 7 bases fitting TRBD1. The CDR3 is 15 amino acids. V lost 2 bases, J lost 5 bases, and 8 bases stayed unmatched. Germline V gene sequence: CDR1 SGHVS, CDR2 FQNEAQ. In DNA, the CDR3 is TGTGCCAGCAGCTTATCGAACAGGGGCGGGGAGACCCAGTACTTC. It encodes CASSLSNRGGETQYF.

This chain's CDR3 is CASSQEGTSGGSSGTQYF. Written as DNA, the CDR3 is TGTGCCAGCAGCCAGGAAGGGACTAGCGGGGGGTCCTCCGGGACCCAGTACTTC. The chain links TRBV4-2 to TRBJ2-5, with TRBD2 identical over 15 bases. CDR1 and CDR2 from the germline V gene are LGHNA and YNFKEQ. Trimming removed 3 bases from V and 7 bases from J; junction bases left unmatched: 12. The CDR3 loop spans 18 amino acids.

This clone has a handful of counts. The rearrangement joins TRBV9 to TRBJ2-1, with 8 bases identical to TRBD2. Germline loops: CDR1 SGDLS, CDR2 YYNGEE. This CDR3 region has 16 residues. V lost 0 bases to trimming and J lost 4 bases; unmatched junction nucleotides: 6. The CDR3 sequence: CASSVVGGGTYNEQFF. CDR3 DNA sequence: TGTGCCAGCAGCGTAGTGGGCGGGGGGACATACAATGAGCAGTTCTTC. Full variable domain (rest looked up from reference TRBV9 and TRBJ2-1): DSGVTQTPKHLITATGQRVTLRCSPRSGDLSVYWYQQSLDQGLQFLIQYYNGEERAKGNILERFSAQQFPDLHSELNLSSLELGDSALYFCASSVVGGGTYNEQFFGPGTRLTVL.

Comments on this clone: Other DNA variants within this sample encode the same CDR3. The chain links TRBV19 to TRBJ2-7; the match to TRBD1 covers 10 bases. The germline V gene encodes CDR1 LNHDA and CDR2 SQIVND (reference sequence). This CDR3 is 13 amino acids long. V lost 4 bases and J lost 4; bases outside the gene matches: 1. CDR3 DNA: TGTGCCAGTAGTACGGGACAGGGGTACGAGCAGTACTTC. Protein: CASSTGQGYEQYF. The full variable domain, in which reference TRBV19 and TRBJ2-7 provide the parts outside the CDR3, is DGGITQSPKYLFRKEGQNVTLSCEQNLNHDAMYWYRQDPGQGLRLIYYSQIVNDFQKGDIAEGYSVSREKKESFPLTVTSAQKNPTAFYLCASSTGQGYEQYFGPGTRLTVT.

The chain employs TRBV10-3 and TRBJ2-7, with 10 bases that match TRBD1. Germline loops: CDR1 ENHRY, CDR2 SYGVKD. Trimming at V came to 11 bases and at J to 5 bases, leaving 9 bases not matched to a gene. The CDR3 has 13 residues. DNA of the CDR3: TGTGCCTCCACGGGACAGGGGAAACACGAGCAGTACTTC. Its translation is CASTGQGKHEQYF.

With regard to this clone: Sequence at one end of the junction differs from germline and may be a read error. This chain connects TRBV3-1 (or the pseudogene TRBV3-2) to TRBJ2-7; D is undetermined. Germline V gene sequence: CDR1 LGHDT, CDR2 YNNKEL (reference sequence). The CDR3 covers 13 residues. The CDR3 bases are TGTACCAGCAGCCAACCAGGCCCCTACGAGCAGTACTTC. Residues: CTSSQPGPYEQYF.

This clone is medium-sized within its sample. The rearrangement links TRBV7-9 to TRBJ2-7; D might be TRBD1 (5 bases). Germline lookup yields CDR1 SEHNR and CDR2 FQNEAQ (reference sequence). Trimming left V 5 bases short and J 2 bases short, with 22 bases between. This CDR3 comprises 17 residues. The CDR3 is CASSPSMTGAFTYEQYF. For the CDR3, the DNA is TGTGCCAGCAGCCCCTCGATGACTGGGGCCTTTACCTACGAGCAGTACTTC.

The chain's CDR3 is CASSLDRAGGRRTEAFF. CDR3 nucleotides: TGTGCCAGCAGCTTAGACCGAGCCGGGGGGCGAAGGACTGAAGCTTTCTTT. The genes are TRBV11-2 and TRBJ1-1, with a tentative D call TRBD1 (6 bases). This CDR3 is 17 amino acids long. V gave up 0 bases and J gave up 5 bases, with 19 bases separating them. CDR1 is SGHAT, CDR2 FQNNGV, per germline.

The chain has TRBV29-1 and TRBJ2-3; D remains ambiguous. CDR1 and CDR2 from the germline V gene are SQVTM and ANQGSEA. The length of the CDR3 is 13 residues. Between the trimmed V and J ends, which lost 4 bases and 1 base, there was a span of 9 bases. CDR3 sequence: CSVGLAGTDTQYF. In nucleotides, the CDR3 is TGCAGCGTTGGACTTGCGGGCACAGATACGCAGTATTTT.

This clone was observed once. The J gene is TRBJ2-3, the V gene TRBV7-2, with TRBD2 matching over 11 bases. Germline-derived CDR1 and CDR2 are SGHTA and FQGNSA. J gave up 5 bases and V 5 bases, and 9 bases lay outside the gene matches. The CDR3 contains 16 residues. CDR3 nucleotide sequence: TGTGCCAGCAGCACAAAAGCTAGCGGGGGGTTAGATACGCAGTATTTT. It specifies CASSTKASGGLDTQYF.

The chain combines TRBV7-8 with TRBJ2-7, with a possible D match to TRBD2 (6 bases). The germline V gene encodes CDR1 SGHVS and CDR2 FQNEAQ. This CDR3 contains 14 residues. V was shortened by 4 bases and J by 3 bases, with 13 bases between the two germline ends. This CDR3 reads CASSWRVGDYEQYF. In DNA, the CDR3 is TGTGCCAGCAGCTGGAGGGTTGGCGACTACGAGCAGTACTTC.

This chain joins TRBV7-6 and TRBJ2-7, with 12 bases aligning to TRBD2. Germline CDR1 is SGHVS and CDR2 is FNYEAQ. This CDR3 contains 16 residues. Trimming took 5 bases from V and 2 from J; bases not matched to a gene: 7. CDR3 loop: CASSLWTSGVTYEQYF. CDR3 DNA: TGTGCCAGCAGCCTGTGGACTAGCGGGGTCACCTACGAGCAGTACTTC.

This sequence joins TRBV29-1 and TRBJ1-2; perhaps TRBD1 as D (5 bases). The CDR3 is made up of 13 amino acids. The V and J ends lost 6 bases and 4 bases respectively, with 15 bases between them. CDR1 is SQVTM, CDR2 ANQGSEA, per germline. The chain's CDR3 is CSVGDRGGYGYTF. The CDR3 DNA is TGCAGCGTCGGGGACCGGGGGGGCTATGGCTACACCTTC.